Included here is one T cell receptor (beta chain) sequence, with context. As yet, its antigen is unknown. Two lung cancer pathologists independently confirmed each histologic diagnosis. Nucleic acids came from premalignant or tumor cells enriched by macro-dissection. These data come from a study of immune evolution from preneoplasia to lung adenocarcinoma. Assay: immunoSEQ multiplex PCR; the TCRdb copy retains only in-frame clones and omits some. The sample shows roughly 9,200 clones, 75% to 90% of them seen only once. Study-wide results and caveats: Normal lung had the highest top T cell clone frequencies. Later-stage lesions seemingly showed higher T cell density and diversity than normal lung.

In germline, CDR1 is SGHDT, CDR2 YYEEEE. V lost 4 bases and J lost 11, with 13 bases in between. The CDR3 has 12 residues. The receptor's source is a donor of 70 years or more with lung adenocarcinoma. The chain couples TRBV5-6 to TRBJ2-1; the D gene is possibly TRBD2 (5 bases). Sequenced sample: FFPE minimally invasive lung adenocarcinoma tissue. The CDR3 region has the DNA TGTGCCAGCAGCCTGGGAGCCGTGAAGCAGTTCTTC. As protein: CASSLGAVKQFF.